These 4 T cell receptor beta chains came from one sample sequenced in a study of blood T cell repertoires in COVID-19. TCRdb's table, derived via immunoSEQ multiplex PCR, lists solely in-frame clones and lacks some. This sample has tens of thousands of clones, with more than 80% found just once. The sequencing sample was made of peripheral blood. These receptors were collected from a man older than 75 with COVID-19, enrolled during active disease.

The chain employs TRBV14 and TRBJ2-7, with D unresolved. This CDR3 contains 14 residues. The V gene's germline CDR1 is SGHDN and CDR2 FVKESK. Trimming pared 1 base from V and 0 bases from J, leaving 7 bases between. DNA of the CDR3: TGTGCCAGCAGCCAAGGTGGCGGCTCCTACGAGCAGTACTTC. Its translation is CASSQGGGSYEQYF.

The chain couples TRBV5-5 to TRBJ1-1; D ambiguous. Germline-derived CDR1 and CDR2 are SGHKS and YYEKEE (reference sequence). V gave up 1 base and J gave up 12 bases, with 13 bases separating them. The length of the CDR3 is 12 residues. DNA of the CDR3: TGTGCCAGCAGCTTGACCAGTGGGCAGACTTTCTTT. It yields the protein CASSLTSGQTFF.

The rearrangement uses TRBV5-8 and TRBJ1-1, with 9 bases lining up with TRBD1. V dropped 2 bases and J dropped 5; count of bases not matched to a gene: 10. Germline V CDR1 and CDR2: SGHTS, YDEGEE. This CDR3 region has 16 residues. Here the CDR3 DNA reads TGTGCCAGCAGCTTCCGGGACAGGGTAGTAATAACTGAAGCTTTCTTT. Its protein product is CASSFRDRVVITEAFF. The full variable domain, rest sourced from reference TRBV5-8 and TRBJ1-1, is EAGVTQSPTHLIKTRGQQATLRCSPISGHTSVYWYQQALGLGLQFLLWYDEGEERNRGNFPPRFSGRQFPNYSSELNVNALELEDSALYLCASSFRDRVVITEAFFGQGTRLTVV.

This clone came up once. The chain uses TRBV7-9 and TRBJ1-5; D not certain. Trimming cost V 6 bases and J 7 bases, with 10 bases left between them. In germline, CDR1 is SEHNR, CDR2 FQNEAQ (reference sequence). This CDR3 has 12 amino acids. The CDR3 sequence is CASSTEAQPQHF. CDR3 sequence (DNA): TGTGCCAGCAGTACGGAAGCGCAGCCCCAGCATTTT.